These 6 T cell receptor beta chains came from one sample sequenced in a study of T cell responses to AZD1222 COVID-19 vaccine. The repertoire was sequenced with immunoSEQ multiplex PCR; TCRdb's copy has only in-frame clones and lacks some. The sample gives approximately 120,000 clones, about nine tenths of which show up once; about 5.2% is in the top ten. The specimen was peripheral blood, collected on day 0 of AZD1222 vaccination. Receptors originate from an adult in good health.

This clone was seen only once. The chain recombines TRBV7-2 with TRBJ2-3; 9 bases map to TRBD1. The V gene end was trimmed by 1 base and the J gene end by 0 bases; junction bases not matched to a gene: 2. Germline V gene lookup returns CDR1 SGHTA and CDR2 FQGNSA. CDR3 length equals 16 residues. The CDR3 DNA sequence: TGTGCCAGCAGCTTAGGGACAGGGGCTAGCACAGATACGCAGTATTTT. Translating gives CASSLGTGASTDTQYF.

CDR3 sequence (DNA): TGTGCCAGCTCAGGGGACAGTAGGAACTATAGCAATCAGCCCCAGCATTTT. Residues: CASSGDSRNYSNQPQHF. This chain joins TRBV18 and TRBJ1-5; 7 bases are a match to TRBD1. V was clipped by 5 bases and J by 0 bases; unmatched bases: 10. The CDR3 totals 17 residues. CDR1 and CDR2 (germline): KGHSH, LQKENI.

The V call is TRBV4-1, the J call TRBJ2-1; D perhaps matches TRBD1 (6 bases). The CDR3 has 16 residues. Trimming took off 6 bases at V and 0 bases at J, with 15 bases between the two ends. Germline V gene data show CDR1 as MGHRA and CDR2 as YSYEKL. Here the CDR3 reads CASRPPGTSSYNEQFF. Here the CDR3 DNA reads TGCGCCAGCAGACCCCCCGGGACAAGCTCCTACAATGAGCAGTTCTTC.

This clone was counted only a few times. V gene TRBV18 combines with J gene TRBJ1-1; a weak D match, TRBD1 (5 bases). The CDR3 consists of 12 residues. The V and J ends lost 0 bases and 7 bases respectively, with 6 bases between them. From germline, CDR1 is KGHSH and CDR2 LQKENI. In DNA, the CDR3 is TGTGCCAGCTCACCACCCAGGGATGAAGCTTTCTTT. This translates into CASSPPRDEAFF.

V and J are TRBV6-1 and TRBJ1-4; D is uncertain. This CDR3 has 16 residues. CDR1 and CDR2 (germline): MNHNS, SASEGT. Trimming stripped 3 bases from V and 0 bases from J, with 11 bases between. The CDR3 coding sequence is TGTGCCAGCAGTGAGCGGTTGAGGGCAACTAATGAAAAACTGTTTTTT. Residues: CASSERLRATNEKLFF.

The chain carries TRBV24-1 and TRBJ1-1, with 8 bases identical to TRBD1. V dropped 8 bases and J dropped 3; count of bases not matched to a gene: 7. The CDR3 length is 14 residues. CDR1 is KGHDR and CDR2 is SFDVKD in the germline V gene. CDR3 in DNA: TGTGCCACCAAGACAGGGGCTGCTTACACTGAAGCTTTCTTT. It codes for CATKTGAAYTEAFF.